What follows are 16 T cell receptor beta chains derived from one specimen sequenced in a study of T cells after posttransplantation cyclophosphamide (dated by TCRdb to about 2016). The protocol used for the library was the immunoSEQ multiplex PCR assay. TCRdb carries this immuneACCESS record with in-frame sequences only. Its versions omit some clonotypes, under half of them owing to an unresolved V gene in the studies checked, with the rest unexplained. The sample contains just over 65,000 clones, just under 95% of them found a single time. The ten largest clones add up to 3% of the sample. Sequenced material: PBMCs. The receptors were sampled from a woman aged 30 to 39 in good health and a related stem cell transplant donor.

This chain joins TRBV19 and TRBJ2-3; D unresolved. V lost 8 bases and J lost 0, with 12 bases in between. The CDR3 runs 14 residues. Germline lookup yields CDR1 LNHDA and CDR2 SQIVND (reference sequence). The CDR3 DNA reads TGTGCCAGTTCCCCGGGCAGGAGCACAGATACGCAGTATTTT. The encoded protein is CASSPGRSTDTQYF.

The chain joins TRBV2 to TRBJ2-7; D not certain. This CDR3 contains 11 residues. Germline V gene sequence: CDR1 SNHLY, CDR2 FYNNEI. V lost 5 bases and J 6 bases, leaving 8 bases between the germline ends. The CDR3 nucleotides read TGTGCCAGCAGTCTAAAGGTCGAGCAGTACTTC. The encoded protein is CASSLKVEQYF.

CDR3 DNA: TGTGCCAGCAGCTTAGAACGGCAGGTGGAGACCCAGTACTTC. This encodes CASSLERQVETQYF. The V and J genes are TRBV7-2 and TRBJ2-5; no reliable D call. This CDR3 has 14 amino acids. V was shortened by 1 base and J by 5 bases, with 11 bases between the two germline ends. The germline gives CDR1 SGHTA, CDR2 FQGNSA. Looking up the rest from reference TRBV7-2 and TRBJ2-5 gives the full variable domain: GAGVSQSPSNKVTEKGKDVELRCDPISGHTALYWYRQSLGQGLEFLIYFQGNSAPDKSGLPSDRFSAERTGGSVSTLTIQRTQQEDSAVYLCASSLERQVETQYFGPGTRLLVL.

J is TRBJ2-7 and V is TRBV7-6, with unresolved D. The germline V and J ends were trimmed by 1 base and 5 bases, with 9 bases remaining between them. From germline, CDR1 is SGHVS and CDR2 FNYEAQ. This CDR3 spans 13 amino acids. This CDR3 reads CASSLVGQNEQYF. In DNA, the CDR3 is TGTGCCAGCAGCTTAGTAGGGCAGAACGAGCAGTACTTC. Combining the CDR3 with reference TRBV7-6 and TRBJ2-7 gives the whole variable domain GAGVSQSPRYKVTKRGQDVALRCDPISGHVSLYWYRQALGQGPEFLTYFNYEAQQDKSGLPNDRFSAERPEGSISTLTIQRTEQRDSAMYRCASSLVGQNEQYFGPGTRLTVT.

This sequence joins TRBV5-1 and TRBJ2-3; TRBD2 is a possible D gene (6 bases). The CDR3 length is 17 residues. CDR1 is SGHRS and CDR2 is YFSETQ in the germline V gene. V was clipped by 0 bases and J by 0 bases, with 14 bases between them. The CDR3 DNA is TGCGCCAGCAGCTTGGCGGCGAGCGGGCCAAGCACAGATACGCAGTATTTT. Protein sequence: CASSLAASGPSTDTQYF.

This clone showed up just once. The V and J genes are TRBV7-2 and TRBJ2-5; 9 bases align to TRBD2. The ends lost 7 bases at V and 2 bases at J; junction bases unmatched: 8. CDR3 length: 15 amino acids. Germline CDR1 and CDR2: SGHTA and FQGNSA. The CDR3 loop is CASTARSGGQETQYF. Written as DNA, the CDR3 is TGTGCCAGCACCGCCCGTAGCGGGGGTCAAGAGACCCAGTACTTC.

The chain links TRBV6-1 to TRBJ1-5, with D hard to call. V lost 7 bases, J lost 0 bases, and 10 bases lay in between. The germline V gene encodes CDR1 MNHNS and CDR2 SASEGT. The length of the CDR3 is 14 residues. The CDR3, as DNA: TGTGCCAGCACTACCGGGGATAGCAATCAGCCCCAGCATTTT. Protein: CASTTGDSNQPQHF.

This chain links TRBV19 with TRBJ1-2; 8 positions agree with TRBD1. CDR1 and CDR2 from the germline V gene are LNHDA and SQIVND (reference sequence). V gave up 5 bases and J gave up 5 bases; unmatched junction bases: 7. The CDR3 is 14 residues long. The CDR3 here is CASSGRTGLYGYTF. For the CDR3, the DNA is TGTGCCAGTAGTGGGAGGACAGGGTTGTATGGCTACACCTTC.

This chain joins TRBV28 and TRBJ1-5; 9 bases align to TRBD1. The germline V gene has CDR1 MDHEN and CDR2 SYDVKM. This CDR3 is 15 amino acids long. The J segment lost 5 bases and the V segment lost 5 bases, leaving 7 bases of the junction unmatched. The CDR3 protein is CASSGNRGLDQPQHF. DNA for the CDR3: TGTGCCAGCAGTGGAAACAGGGGGCTGGATCAGCCCCAGCATTTT.

The chain's CDR3 is CASSLRQGYEQYF. CDR3 coding DNA: TGTGCCAGCAGCTTGAGGCAGGGGTACGAGCAGTACTTC. This chain uses TRBV7-2 with TRBJ2-7; tentatively, D is TRBD1 (6 bases). There are 13 residues in the CDR3. V was pared by 3 bases and J by 4 bases, with 10 bases between. Germline-derived CDR1 and CDR2 are SGHTA and FQGNSA.

The chain employs TRBV30 and TRBJ1-4; D gene ambiguous. Trimming took 5 bases from V and 5 from J, leaving 12 bases between them. CDR1 GTSNPN and CDR2 SVGIG come from the germline V gene (reference sequence). The CDR3 spans 13 residues. In nucleotides, the CDR3 is TGTGCCTGGCGCCTCAGTCAAAATGAAAAACTGTTTTTT. Amino acids: CAWRLSQNEKLFF.

The V gene is TRBV5-6, the J gene TRBJ2-5; 7 nucleotides agree with TRBD1. With V trimmed by 2 bases and J by 2 bases, 3 bases remained unmatched. Germline assignment: CDR1 SGHDT and CDR2 YYEEEE. This CDR3 spans 14 amino acids. CDR3 amino acids: CASSFMGQQETQYF. CDR3 coding DNA: TGTGCCAGCAGCTTTATGGGACAGCAAGAGACCCAGTACTTC.

This chain joins TRBV9 and TRBJ2-3; TRBD2 might be the D (6 bases). Germline loops: CDR1 SGDLS, CDR2 YYNGEE. The CDR3 has 16 amino acids. The V end was cut by 0 bases, the J end by 3 bases, with 14 bases between. In nucleotides, the CDR3 is TGTGCCAGCAGCGTAGGTACGGGGGTTGAAACAGATACGCAGTATTTT. Translating gives CASSVGTGVETDTQYF.

V usage is TRBV7-2 and J usage is TRBJ1-5; D remains ambiguous. Germline V lookup: CDR1 SGHTA, CDR2 FQGNSA. This CDR3 is 12 amino acids long. The germline V and J ends were trimmed by 2 bases and 7 bases, with 6 bases remaining between them. CDR3 nucleotides: TGTGCCAGCAGCTTACCGGGCCAGCCCCAGCATTTT. Its translation: CASSLPGQPQHF.

This clone was seen a single time. The chain combines TRBV14 with TRBJ2-3; D is ambiguous. Trimming cost V 4 bases and J 6 bases, with 20 bases left between them. Germline V gene lookup returns CDR1 SGHDN and CDR2 FVKESK. The CDR3 sequence is 16 residues long. CDR3 in DNA: TGTGCCAGCAGCCTAAGGAGTAGTGCCGTTAGGGATACGCAGTATTTT. It encodes CASSLRSSAVRDTQYF.

The rearrangement links TRBV20-1 to TRBJ1-1, with 8 bases matching TRBD1. Germline lookup yields CDR1 DFQATT and CDR2 SNEGSKA (reference sequence). The V segment lost 4 bases and the J segment 8 bases; nucleotides outside the gene matches: 3. The CDR3 extends over 11 amino acids. The CDR3 is CSATGGGEAFF. The CDR3 DNA reads as TGCAGTGCTACAGGGGGCGGGGAAGCTTTCTTT.